This TCR beta chain emerged from a study of PD-L1 blockade in urothelial cancer. The overall study: In the patient group, about 90% of the roughly 29 were males with bladder-origin urothelial cancer.

TCRdb's copy holds only in-frame clones and misses some; the assay was immunoSEQ multiplex PCR. The sample carries more than 45,000 clones, over 75% recorded once. This clone appeared a few times. CDR1 is SGHVS and CDR2 is FNYEAQ in the germline V gene. V lost 0 bases to trimming and J lost 4 bases; unmatched junction nucleotides: 7. The CDR3 is made up of 16 amino acids. The chain recombines TRBV7-6 with TRBJ2-3; TRBD1 matches 7 bases. Sample: PBMCs, taken around atezolizumab (anti-PD-L1) treatment. The receptor's source is a man between 65 and 85 years old with urothelial cancer. CDR3 nucleotide sequence: TGTGCCAGCAGCTTAGCGTGGGGACAGTCCGCAGATACGCAGTATTTT. Translation gives CASSLAWGQSADTQYF.